The clone carrying this T cell receptor beta chain occurred once. No antigen is known for it. The method was immunoSEQ multiplex PCR; TCRdb's version includes in-frame clones alone and lacks a portion of them. This table holds around 130,000 clones, 70% to 90% found once. Looked up from germline, CDR1 is SGHRS and CDR2 is YFSETQ. Trimming cost V 4 bases and J 6 bases, with 13 bases left between them. This CDR3 is 13 amino acids long. The sample comes from a study of T cells in localized non-small cell lung cancer. Study results and limitations: Heterogeneity cannot be ruled out, as sequencing used one tumor region only. Appearance in adjacent lung was seen for a median 57 of the top 100 tumor clones.

The source is a female donor over 55 with stage I lung adenocarcinoma. The chain employs TRBV5-1 and TRBJ1-2, with no clear D. The sequencing used peripheral blood, collected before any cancer treatment. This chain's CDR3 is CASSPLTKHGYTF. Here the CDR3 DNA reads TGCGCCAGCAGCCCACTAACAAAGCATGGCTACACCTTC.